Shown below are 26 T cell receptor beta chains from a single sample sequenced in a study of blood T cell repertoires in COVID-19. Sequencing was performed with immunoSEQ multiplex PCR; in TCRdb, only in-frame clones are kept and a portion is missing. The table shows over 250,000 clones, with more than 85% occurring only once. The sample consisted of peripheral blood. These receptors came from a young adult with COVID-19, enrolled during active disease.

This chain uses TRBV13 with TRBJ2-7; D possibly corresponds to TRBD2 (5 bases). Germline CDR1 PRHDT, CDR2 FYEKMQ (reference sequence). Trimming removed 3 bases from V and 2 bases from J, with 8 bases in between. The CDR3 spans 13 residues. CDR3 protein: CASSFSGPYEQYF. CDR3 in DNA: TGTGCCAGCAGCTTCAGCGGCCCCTACGAGCAGTACTTC. Using reference TRBV13 and TRBJ2-7 for the parts outside the CDR3, the full variable domain is AAGVIQSPRHLIKEKRETATLKCYPIPRHDTVYWYQQGPGQDPQFLISFYEKMQSDKGSIPDRFSAQQFSDYHSELNMSSLELGDSALYFCASSFSGPYEQYFGPGTRLTVT.

The chain carries TRBV20-1 and TRBJ2-1; 9 positions agree with TRBD2. J gave up 0 bases and V 3 bases, and 9 bases lay outside the gene matches. Germline V CDR1 and CDR2: DFQATT, SNEGSKA (reference sequence). This CDR3 region has 17 residues. The CDR3 sequence: CSASLLAGLSSYNEQFF. The CDR3 nucleotides are TGCAGTGCTAGTCTCCTAGCGGGACTTAGCTCCTACAATGAGCAGTTCTTC.

The CDR3 DNA follows: TGTGCCATCAGTGAGTCGGTTGGAATGGGGGGAGATACGCAGTATTTT. Translated: CAISESVGMGGDTQYF. The chain is built from TRBV10-3 and TRBJ2-3, with D maybe TRBD2 (6 bases). CDR1 and CDR2 (germline): ENHRY, SYGVKD. V was cut by 0 bases and J by 5 bases, with 15 bases left in between. The CDR3 sequence is 16 residues long.

The chain couples TRBV7-2 to TRBJ1-6, with 7 bases identical to TRBD1. V shed 5 bases and J 0 bases; nucleotides not matched to a gene: 4. The CDR3 runs 16 residues. Germline-derived CDR1 and CDR2 are SGHTA and FQGNSA. CDR3 in amino acids: CASSGHRGSYNSPLHF. In DNA, the CDR3 is TGTGCCAGCAGCGGTCACAGGGGCTCCTATAATTCACCCCTCCACTTT.

The J gene is TRBJ1-4, the V gene TRBV4-1; tentatively, D is TRBD1 (6 bases). Germline values: CDR1 MGHRA, CDR2 YSYEKL. The CDR3 is 17 amino acids. The V end was cut by 8 bases, the J end by 0 bases, with 19 bases between. The CDR3 sequence is CASRSGGGLATNEKLFF. The CDR3 bases are TGCGCCAGCCGCTCAGGTGGGGGCCTTGCAACTAATGAAAAACTGTTTTTT.

The sample holds one count of this clone. The chain recombines TRBV28 with TRBJ2-1; TRBD1 matches at 7 bases. CDR1 is MDHEN and CDR2 is SYDVKM in the germline V gene. V was clipped by 5 bases and J by 3 bases; unmatched bases: 7. The CDR3 is 15 amino acids. CDR3 residues: CASSTGTVIYNEQFF. The DNA of the CDR3 is TGTGCCAGCAGTACCGGGACAGTAATCTACAATGAGCAGTTCTTC.

This chain links TRBV6-5 with TRBJ2-1, with 10 bases that match TRBD2. Germline V gives CDR1 MNHEY, CDR2 SVGAGI. CDR3 length: 16 amino acids. With 4 bases clipped from V and 12 bases from J, the junction kept 15 bases outside the gene matches. CDR3 bases: TGTGCCAGCAGTTTTATAGCGGGAGGAAAGAATGCAGGGCAGTTCTTC. Its translation: CASSFIAGGKNAGQFF.

The chain couples TRBV20-1 to TRBJ2-7, with D perhaps matching TRBD2 (6 bases). Trimming removed 5 bases at V and 2 bases at J, with 7 bases between. Germline CDR1 is DFQATT and CDR2 is SNEGSKA (reference sequence). This CDR3 is 11 amino acids long. The DNA of the CDR3 is TGCAGTGCTTCGGGAGCCTACGAGCAGTACTTC. It encodes CSASGAYEQYF.

The V call is TRBV5-1, the J call TRBJ1-3, with TRBD1 matching over 10 bases. The CDR3 runs 17 residues. Germline CDR1 reads SGHRS; CDR2 reads YFSETQ. V lost 3 bases to trimming and J lost 2 bases; unmatched junction nucleotides: 8. CDR3 amino acids: CASSSNPGQGAGNTIYF. The CDR3 DNA reads as TGCGCCAGCAGCTCCAATCCAGGACAGGGGGCTGGAAACACCATATATTTT. The variable domain in full, completed from reference TRBV5-1 and TRBJ1-3, reads KAGVTQTPRYLIKTRGQQVTLSCSPISGHRSVSWYQQTPGQGLQFLFEYFSETQRNKGNFPGRFSGRQFSNSRSEMNVSTLELGDSALYLCASSSNPGQGAGNTIYFGEGSWLTVV.

V gene TRBV7-8 combines with J gene TRBJ1-3; D possibly corresponds to TRBD1 (6 bases). Germline V gene sequence: CDR1 SGHVS, CDR2 FQNEAQ. The V gene lost 5 bases and the J gene lost 0 bases, with 11 bases spanning the gap. The CDR3 sequence is 15 residues long. Here the CDR3 reads CASSMHRDSGNTIYF. CDR3 coding DNA: TGTGCCAGCAGCATGCACAGGGACTCTGGAAACACCATATATTTT. The full variable domain, its missing parts supplied by reference TRBV7-8 and TRBJ1-3, is GAGVSQSPRYKVAKRGQDVALRCDPISGHVSLFWYQQALGQGPEFLTYFQNEAQLDKSGLPSDRFFAERPEGSVSTLKIQRTQQEDSAVYLCASSMHRDSGNTIYFGEGSWLTVV.

This sequence joins TRBV19 and TRBJ2-3, with D unclear. V was cut by 5 bases and J by 0 bases, with 12 bases left in between. The CDR3 spans 15 residues. CDR1 LNHDA and CDR2 SQIVND come from the germline V gene (reference sequence). The CDR3 reads CASSRSSLSTDTQYF. The CDR3 DNA reads TGTGCCAGTAGTCGGTCGTCCTTGAGCACAGATACGCAGTATTTT. Based on the CDR3 plus reference TRBV19 and TRBJ2-3, the full variable domain is DGGITQSPKYLFRKEGQNVTLSCEQNLNHDAMYWYRQDPGQGLRLIYYSQIVNDFQKGDIAEGYSVSREKKESFPLTVTSAQKNPTAFYLCASSRSSLSTDTQYFGPGTRLTVL.

The V and J genes are TRBV5-1 and TRBJ2-3, with TRBD2 matching 8 bases. There are 15 residues in the CDR3. The J segment lost 5 bases and the V segment lost 4 bases, leaving 9 bases of the junction unmatched. Looked up from germline, CDR1 is SGHRS and CDR2 is YFSETQ. For the CDR3, the DNA is TGCGCCAGCAGCGGAGCGGGAGTTGGTAGAGATACGCAGTATTTT. It codes for CASSGAGVGRDTQYF.

The rearrangement uses TRBV5-1 and TRBJ2-3; 9 bases line up with TRBD2. The V gene end was trimmed by 0 bases and the J gene end by 2 bases; junction bases not matched to a gene: 10. The CDR3 loop spans 18 amino acids. Per germline, CDR1 SGHRS and CDR2 YFSETQ. The CDR3 bases are TGCGCCAGCAGCTTGGCCGTTGGACTAGCGACCTACACAGATACGCAGTATTTT. It translates to CASSLAVGLATYTDTQYF.

This sequence joins TRBV25-1 and TRBJ1-6; no definite D call. V was trimmed by 0 bases and J by 7 bases, leaving 16 bases between them. CDR3 size: 17 residues. Germline assignment: CDR1 MGHDK and CDR2 SYGVNS. The CDR3 sequence: CASSEYGKDTKNSPLHF. The CDR3 DNA reads as TGTGCCAGCAGTGAATATGGAAAGGATACTAAAAATTCACCCCTCCACTTT.

The chain carries TRBV19 and TRBJ2-1, with a weak D call TRBD1 (6 bases). V lost 5 bases and J lost 4, with 12 bases in between. Germline V lookup: CDR1 LNHDA, CDR2 SQIVND (reference sequence). The CDR3 consists of 14 residues. The CDR3 here is CASSPFQGYNEQFF. CDR3 bases: TGTGCCAGTAGTCCATTCCAGGGGTACAATGAGCAGTTCTTC.

This sequence joins TRBV10-3 and TRBJ2-5; D not certain. CDR3 length: 12 amino acids. Per the germline V gene, CDR1 is ENHRY and CDR2 is SYGVKD. V lost 4 bases and J lost 5, with 8 bases in between. CDR3 nucleotides: TGTGCCATCAGTGTGGAGCGTGAGACCCAGTACTTC. Its protein product is CAISVERETQYF.

The chain recombines TRBV29-1 with TRBJ2-3; 7 bases are shared with TRBD2. J gave up 0 bases and V 7 bases, and 4 bases lay outside the gene matches. The germline V gene encodes CDR1 SQVTM and CDR2 ANQGSEA. The CDR3 consists of 13 residues. The CDR3 protein is CSGGLPSTDTQYF. CDR3 bases: TGCAGCGGGGGACTACCAAGCACAGATACGCAGTATTTT.

The chain combines TRBV14 with TRBJ1-2; a possible D gene is TRBD1 (5 bases). In germline, CDR1 is SGHDN, CDR2 FVKESK. With 2 bases removed from V and 8 bases from J, the gap between germline ends came to 18 bases. The CDR3 loop spans 15 amino acids. CDR3 coding DNA: TGTGCCAGCAGCCAATGGACCCAGGGAAGAGAAGGCTACACCTTC. The encoded protein is CASSQWTQGREGYTF.

This clone has only a few counts. The chain has TRBV5-1 and TRBJ1-2; the D gene is possibly TRBD1 (6 bases). The CDR3 is made up of 14 amino acids. The V gene's germline CDR1 is SGHRS and CDR2 YFSETQ. Trimming cost V 0 bases and J 8 bases, with 14 bases left between them. As DNA, the CDR3 is TGCGCCAGCAGCTTGGCGTCAGGGGCGGAGGGCTACACCTTC. Its protein is CASSLASGAEGYTF.

This clone was recorded once. The V gene is TRBV7-9, the J gene TRBJ2-3; 10 nucleotides agree with TRBD2. The germline gives CDR1 SEHNR, CDR2 FQNEAQ (reference sequence). CDR3 length: 16 amino acids. J was trimmed by 2 bases and V by 5 bases; bases with no gene match: 7. The CDR3 DNA sequence: TGTGCCAGCAGCCCCAGCGGGGGGGAATTCACAGATACGCAGTATTTT. Its translation: CASSPSGGEFTDTQYF.

The gene calls are TRBV19 and TRBJ2-3; no firm D call. This CDR3 is 11 amino acids long. The V gene's germline CDR1 is LNHDA and CDR2 SQIVND (reference sequence). The V end was cut by 4 bases, the J end by 10 bases, with 9 bases between. The CDR3: CASSNGEAQYF. CDR3 DNA sequence: TGTGCCAGTAGTAACGGAGAGGCGCAGTATTTT. Full variable domain (remainder filled in from reference TRBV19 and TRBJ2-3): DGGITQSPKYLFRKEGQNVTLSCEQNLNHDAMYWYRQDPGQGLRLIYYSQIVNDFQKGDIAEGYSVSREKKESFPLTVTSAQKNPTAFYLCASSNGEAQYFGPGTRLTVL.

This chain connects TRBV4-3 to TRBJ2-1, with TRBD2 matching over 15 bases. The CDR3 spans 17 residues. From germline, CDR1 is LGHNA and CDR2 YSLEER. The V segment lost 3 bases and the J segment 8 bases; nucleotides outside the gene matches: 8. Here the CDR3 reads CASSQDWTSGRADEQFF. CDR3 bases: TGCGCCAGCAGCCAGGACTGGACTAGCGGGAGGGCAGATGAGCAGTTCTTC.

The chain joins TRBV6-5 to TRBJ2-1; 8 nucleotides align to TRBD1. The CDR3 is 11 residues long. The germline V gene encodes CDR1 MNHEY and CDR2 SVGAGI. V shed 10 bases and J 10 bases; nucleotides not matched to a gene: 6. This CDR3 is CATTGAIEQFF. The CDR3 DNA reads as TGTGCCACGACAGGGGCAATCGAGCAGTTCTTC.

The rearrangement uses TRBV7-9 and TRBJ2-5, with TRBD2 as a possible D gene (5 bases). Trimming cost V 5 bases and J 1 base, with 11 bases left between them. The CDR3 is 14 residues long. CDR1 SEHNR and CDR2 FQNEAQ come from the germline V gene (reference sequence). The CDR3 DNA reads TGTGCCAGCAGCCCACCCGGGATCCAAGAGACCCAGTACTTC. It encodes CASSPPGIQETQYF.

V usage is TRBV27 and J usage is TRBJ1-6; 7 nucleotides line up with TRBD1. The CDR3 runs 13 residues. Germline V gene sequence: CDR1 MNHEY, CDR2 SMNVEV (reference sequence). The trim removed 5 bases at V and 13 bases at J, leaving 8 bases unmatched. The CDR3 sequence is CASSQGQSIPLHF. The CDR3 DNA is TGTGCCAGCAGTCAGGGACAGTCAATCCCCCTCCACTTT.

The rearrangement links TRBV14 to TRBJ2-7, with TRBD2 matching over 8 bases. In germline, CDR1 is SGHDN, CDR2 FVKESK. This CDR3 spans 16 amino acids. V was clipped by 0 bases and J by 2 bases; unmatched bases: 6. CDR3 nucleotides: TGTGCCAGCAGCCAAGACGAGACTAGCGCAACCTACGAGCAGTACTTC. Translated, it gives CASSQDETSATYEQYF.